This T cell receptor (beta chain) was recovered during a study of technical replicates of blood from several donors. CDR3 length: 17 amino acids. Unmatched junction bases numbered 10, after V lost 3 bases and J lost 5 bases. Per germline, CDR1 LNHDA and CDR2 SQIVND (reference sequence). Profiled with immunoSEQ multiplex PCR; TCRdb holds only in-frame clones, not every one. The sample has 68,000 or so clones, roughly nine tenths seen once; the top ten hold around 0.37%. The sample was T cells isolated from PBMCs. The TCR comes from a human donor in good health. The chain employs TRBV19 and TRBJ2-3; 11 bases line up with TRBD2. The CDR3 region has the DNA TGTGCCAGTAGTATGGGACTAGCGGTTCCTTCCAGAGATACGCAGTATTTT. Protein sequence: CASSMGLAVPSRDTQYF.